This T cell receptor beta chain was sequenced during a study of blood T cells in healthy people across ages. Study-wide findings and caveats: Roughly linear declines in TCR beta diversity per million T cells occurred with age. A greater number of naive CD4+ cells and higher diversity distinguished long-lived donors from aged donors.

CDR3 length equals 12 residues. CDR1 is KGHDR and CDR2 is SFDVKD in the germline V gene. Trimming took 3 bases from V and 8 from J, leaving 7 bases between them. It was with a sample-barcoded 5' primer and a J-beta primer mix that a second PCR of roughly 7 to 11 cycles was run. Each cDNA molecule was tagged by a template-switch adaptor that had 12 random nucleotides. In TCRdb, the 5' RACE reads were re-called with MiXCR into one record per CDR3 protein. The sample lists approximately 1.5 million distinct CDR3 sequences; almost 35% were seen once. This clonotype has at least ten counts. Its specificity is unknown.

The sequence was collected from a woman in her twenties or thirties in good health. Sequenced: blood. J is TRBJ2-1 and V is TRBV24-1; D is undetermined. CDR3 bases: TGTGCCACCAGTGATACCTCGGATGAGCAGTTCTTC. It yields the protein CATSDTSDEQFF.